The source of this T cell receptor beta chain is a study of blood T cell repertoires in COVID-19. Study in general: There were acute and convalescent COVID-19 samples, and they came from the United States, Italy and Spain.

CDR1 and CDR2 (germline): LGHDT, YNNKEL (reference sequence). Trimming stripped 1 base from V and 2 bases from J, with 14 bases between. The CDR3 consists of 16 residues. Authors' data handling: Estimation of nucleated cell counts relied on the amplification of reference gene primers. Measured with immunoSEQ multiplex PCR; TCRdb has only the in-frame clones, and not every one. Clonal size and the V and J genes are those of that table, whereas D and trimming came from the DNA. The table records about 210,000 clones, about 85% of them present only once. The sequence was obtained from a man in his forties with acute or convalescent COVID-19. Sequences were obtained from peripheral blood. V gene TRBV3-1 (or the pseudogene TRBV3-2) combines with J gene TRBJ1-2, with D possibly being TRBD1 (5 bases). CDR3 bases: TGTGCCAGCAGCCAAGTAGGCGGACACGTGAACTATGGCTACACCTTC. Encoded protein: CASSQVGGHVNYGYTF.